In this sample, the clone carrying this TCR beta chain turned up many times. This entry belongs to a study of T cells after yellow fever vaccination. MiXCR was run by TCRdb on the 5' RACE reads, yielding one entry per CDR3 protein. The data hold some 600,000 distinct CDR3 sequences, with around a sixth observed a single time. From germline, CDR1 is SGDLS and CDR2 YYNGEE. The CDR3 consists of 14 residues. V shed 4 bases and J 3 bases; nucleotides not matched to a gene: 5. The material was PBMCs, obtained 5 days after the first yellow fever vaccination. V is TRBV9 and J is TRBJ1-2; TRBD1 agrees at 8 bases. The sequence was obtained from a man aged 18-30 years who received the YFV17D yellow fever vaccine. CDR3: CASSLSTGDYGYTF. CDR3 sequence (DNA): TGTGCCAGCAGCTTATCGACAGGGGACTATGGCTACACCTTC.